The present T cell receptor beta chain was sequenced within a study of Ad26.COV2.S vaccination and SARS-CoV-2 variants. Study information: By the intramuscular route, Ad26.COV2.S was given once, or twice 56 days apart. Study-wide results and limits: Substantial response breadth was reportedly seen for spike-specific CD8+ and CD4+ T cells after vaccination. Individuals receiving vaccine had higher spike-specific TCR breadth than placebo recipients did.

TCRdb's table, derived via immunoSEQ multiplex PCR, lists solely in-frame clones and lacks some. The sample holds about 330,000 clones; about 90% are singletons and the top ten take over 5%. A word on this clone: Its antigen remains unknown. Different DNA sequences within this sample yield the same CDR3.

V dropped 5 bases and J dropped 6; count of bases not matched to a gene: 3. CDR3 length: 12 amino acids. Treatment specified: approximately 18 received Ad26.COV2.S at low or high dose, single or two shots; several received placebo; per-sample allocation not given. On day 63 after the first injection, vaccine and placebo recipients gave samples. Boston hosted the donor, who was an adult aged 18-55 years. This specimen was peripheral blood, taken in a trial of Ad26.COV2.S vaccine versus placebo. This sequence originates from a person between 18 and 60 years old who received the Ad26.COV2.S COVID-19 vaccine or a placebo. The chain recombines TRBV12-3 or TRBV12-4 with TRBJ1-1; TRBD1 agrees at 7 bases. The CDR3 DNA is TGTGCCAGCAGTCCTCAGGGGGCTGAAGCTTTCTTT. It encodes CASSPQGAEAFF.